The present entry profiles one T cell receptor beta chain with its context. Only in-frame clones appear in the TCRdb table, and some are missing; sequencing was by immunoSEQ multiplex PCR. The table has roughly 90,000 clones, approximately 89% seen once. This record comes from a study of T cell responses to AZD1222 COVID-19 vaccine. V lost 5 bases, J lost 5 bases, and 7 bases stayed unmatched. CDR1 MNHEY and CDR2 SVGAGI come from the germline V gene. The CDR3 consists of 15 residues. Investigators merged groups given second doses at roughly 4 or roughly 12 weeks. The source is an adult who received the AZD1222 COVID-19 vaccine. This chain joins TRBV6-5 and TRBJ2-3; the match to TRBD2 covers 10 bases. Sequencing was performed on peripheral blood, taken 28 days after the second AZD1222 dose. CDR3 region: CASSNSGGAGDTQYF. CDR3 in DNA: TGTGCCAGCAGTAACAGCGGGGGGGCAGGAGATACGCAGTATTTT.